This TCR beta chain was sequenced for a study of brain T cells in children with intractable seizures (dated by TCRdb to the early 2020s). Background for the entire study: Resected brain tissue from about 53 pediatric epilepsy surgery cases was initially screened for immune gene transcripts with a NanoString immunology panel. Among the roughly twelve selected surgery cases, pre-surgery blood was additionally sequenced for eight, leaving four cases with brain tissue only.

This clone has just one count. This clone's antigen is unknown. Base qualities are not provided; no much larger clone lies one nucleotide away. The CDR3 sequence holds 14 residues, the cysteine and phenylalanine included. Of the read, only the CDR3 DNA is kept; its 42 bases are in frame from base 1. The V end loses 1 base and the J end loses 5 bases, and a stretch of 8 bases separates them. In the germline V gene, CDR1 corresponds to SGHAT and CDR2 to FQNNGV. The study at large found these results: The patients' HCMV serostatus was not known, and viral specificity was inferred solely from CDR3 sequence similarity. Because sequencing depth differed between pre- and post-surgery blood, the absence of clones from the pre-surgery sample may reflect undersampling.

TCR beta chain sequences were generated from genomic DNA using the immunoSEQ assay. The published analysis was carried out like this. CDR3 sequences that did not begin with the conserved framework cysteine at position 104 were removed by hand. To get clonality, the normalized Shannon's Diversity Index was subtracted from one, giving values from 0 (maximal diversity) to 1 (oligoclonal). Chi-squared comparison-of-proportions tests assessed whether the same CDR3 differed in frequency between samples, such as brain versus blood. Public clonotypes were identified through searches of immuneACCESS, and similarity to known antiviral clonotypes was evaluated with the VDJdb browser. The clones in this table, taken by TCRdb from immuneACCESS, are in-frame only. Not every clone is retained; where verified, under half of the shortfall comes from an unresolved V gene, and the cause of the rest is unknown. V, J and clone size are taken as reported in that table, and D and trimming were inferred from the DNA itself. The sample table shows about 340,000 clones, and 93% are seen once. The top ten clones comprise 4.5% to 7% of the sample.

The time point label, read with the paper, signifies: blood from clinic visit 5 months post-surgery; TSC patient then seizure free. Surgery cases with the highest brain T cell transcript signatures were selected for TCR beta chain sequencing of brain tissue and, where available, blood. Patients had been treated with at least one anti-epileptic drug before surgery. The TCR-sequenced patients were children whose drug-resistant epilepsy was caused by tuberous sclerosis complex, focal cortical dysplasia, Rasmussen encephalitis or hemimegalencephaly. The Monarch genomic DNA purification kit was used to extract bulk genomic DNA from unsorted brain tissue and whole blood.

The sequenced sample was peripheral blood, obtained approximately 5 months after surgery. In this chain, TRBV11-2 is recombined with TRBJ2-2; a weak D assignment points to TRBD2 (5 bases agree). The receptor was isolated from a boy under three years old with tuberous sclerosis and intractable seizures. In nucleotide form, the sequence is TGTGCCAGCAGCTTAGTGCGAGGGACCGGGGAGCTGTTTTTT. This encodes CASSLVRGTGELFF.